Here is one TCR beta chain with its context. The record originates from a study of blood T cell repertoires in COVID-19. In the study overall: Whether acute or convalescent, the COVID-19 samples came from the United States, Italy and Spain.

Original handling: Amplification from reference gene primers served as the basis for estimated nucleated cell counts. The table came from immunoSEQ multiplex PCR; TCRdb's copy has only in-frame clones and leaves some out. V and J calls and clone size are copied from that table; D and trimming were computed from the DNA. Counted here are about 100,000 clones, 80% to 95% occurring once; the ten biggest clones make up approximately 5.1%. This TCR was sampled from a man aged 65 to 79 with acute or convalescent COVID-19. The sample comprised peripheral blood.

CDR3 sequence reads: CATSDLRQGAHNEQFF. In DNA, the CDR3 is TGTGCCACCAGTGATTTGCGACAGGGGGCCCACAATGAGCAGTTCTTC. This chain joins TRBV24-1 and TRBJ2-1; TRBD1 matches 10 bases. V trimming: 0 bases; J trimming: 5 bases; junction bases outside the gene matches: 3. The germline V gene has CDR1 KGHDR and CDR2 SFDVKD. This CDR3 is built from 16 residues.